The source of this T cell receptor (beta chain) is a study of cytomegalovirus exposure and HLA in healthy donors. Study context: Earlier sequencing of some 190 million T cells yielded fewer than 140 million unique TCR beta sequences. Notes on the study in general: The study had only CMV serostatus as immune exposure information.

The CDR3 is made up of 16 amino acids. V dropped 3 bases and J dropped 2; count of bases not matched to a gene: 8. From germline, CDR1 is MDHEN and CDR2 SYDVKM. Though nominally healthy at sampling, donors likely had unrecorded immune exposures. Amplification used 60 Vbeta primers and 13 Jbeta primers. Original methodology: The count from a later analysis was tens of millions of unique TCR beta chains, around 10 million of them shared. Libraries were prepared by immunoSEQ multiplex PCR; TCRdb keeps only in-frame clonotypes and omits some of them. V, J and clone size were drawn from that table, and D and trimming were deduced from the DNA. The sample contains about 160,000 clones, 65% to 80% of which appear only once. On this clone itself: Its antigen is unknown.

The source material was PBMCs. The gene calls are TRBV28 and TRBJ2-5, with TRBD2 identical over 8 bases. This clonotype was obtained from a man aged 35 to 55 in good health and CMV-seronegative. DNA for the CDR3: TGTGCCAGCAGTTTTTCACGGACTAGCAGGCAAGAGACCCAGTACTTC. This translates into CASSFSRTSRQETQYF.